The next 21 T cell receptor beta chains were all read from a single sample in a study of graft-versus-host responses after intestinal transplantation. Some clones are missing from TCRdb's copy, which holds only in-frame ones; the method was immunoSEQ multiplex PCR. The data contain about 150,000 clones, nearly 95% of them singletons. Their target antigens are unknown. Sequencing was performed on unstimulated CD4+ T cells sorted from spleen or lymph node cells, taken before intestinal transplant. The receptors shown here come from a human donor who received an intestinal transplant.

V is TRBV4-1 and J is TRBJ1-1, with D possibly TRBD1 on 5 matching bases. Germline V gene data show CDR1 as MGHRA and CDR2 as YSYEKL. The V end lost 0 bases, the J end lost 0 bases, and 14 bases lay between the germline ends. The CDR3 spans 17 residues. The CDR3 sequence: CASSQDPGMGMNTEAFF. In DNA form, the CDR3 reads TGCGCCAGCAGCCAAGATCCAGGGATGGGAATGAACACTGAAGCTTTCTTT.

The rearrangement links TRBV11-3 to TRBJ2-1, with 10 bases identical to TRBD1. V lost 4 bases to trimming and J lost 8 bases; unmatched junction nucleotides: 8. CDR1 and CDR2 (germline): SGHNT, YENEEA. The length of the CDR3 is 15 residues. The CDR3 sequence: CASSSDRGRGDEQFF. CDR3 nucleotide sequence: TGTGCCAGCAGCTCCGACAGGGGGCGCGGCGATGAGCAGTTCTTC.

CDR3 coding DNA: TGTGCCAGCAGCCGAACTACAGGGGCGACTAATGAAAAACTGTTTTTT. It is translated as CASSRTTGATNEKLFF. This sequence joins TRBV9 and TRBJ1-4, with TRBD1 matching over 7 bases. The CDR3 has 16 residues. J was trimmed by 2 bases and V by 4 bases; bases with no gene match: 8. Germline CDR1 is SGDLS and CDR2 is YYNGEE.

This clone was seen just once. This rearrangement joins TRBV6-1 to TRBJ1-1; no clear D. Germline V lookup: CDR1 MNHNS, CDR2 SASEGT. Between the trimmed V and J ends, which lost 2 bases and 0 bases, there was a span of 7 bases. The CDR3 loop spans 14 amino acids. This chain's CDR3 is CASSETIVNTEAFF. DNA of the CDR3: TGTGCCAGCAGTGAAACTATCGTGAACACTGAAGCTTTCTTT.

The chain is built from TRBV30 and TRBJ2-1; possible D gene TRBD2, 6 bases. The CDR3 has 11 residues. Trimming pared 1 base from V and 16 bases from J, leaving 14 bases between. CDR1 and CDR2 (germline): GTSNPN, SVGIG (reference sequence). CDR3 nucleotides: TGTGCCTGGAGTGCGGGAGTAGTAAGTTTCTTC. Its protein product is CAWSAGVVSFF.

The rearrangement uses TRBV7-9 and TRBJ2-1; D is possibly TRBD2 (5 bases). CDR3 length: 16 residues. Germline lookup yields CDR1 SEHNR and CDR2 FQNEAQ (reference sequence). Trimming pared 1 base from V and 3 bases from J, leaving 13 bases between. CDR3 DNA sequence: TGTGCCAGCAGCTTAGGGTTAGGAGGTTTCTACAATGAGCAGTTCTTC. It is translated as CASSLGLGGFYNEQFF. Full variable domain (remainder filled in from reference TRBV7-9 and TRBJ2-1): DTGVSQNPRHKITKRGQNVTFRCDPISEHNRLYWYRQTLGQGPEFLTYFQNEAQLEKSRLLSDRFSAERPKGSFSTLEIQRTEQGDSAMYLCASSLGLGGFYNEQFFGPGTRLTVL.

CDR3 DNA: TGTGCCAGCAGCCTCCTGCAGGAGAAGACCTATGGCTACACCTTC. Amino acid sequence: CASSLLQEKTYGYTF. This chain links TRBV9 with TRBJ1-2; D is uncertain. The CDR3 extends over 15 amino acids. V lost 4 bases to trimming and J lost 4 bases, with 17 bases between them. Germline CDR1 and CDR2: SGDLS and YYNGEE.

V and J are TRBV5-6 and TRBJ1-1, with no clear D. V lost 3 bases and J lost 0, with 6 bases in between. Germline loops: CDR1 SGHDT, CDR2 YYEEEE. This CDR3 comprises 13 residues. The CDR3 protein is CASSWAVNTEAFF. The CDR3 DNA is TGTGCCAGCAGCTGGGCGGTGAACACTGAAGCTTTCTTT.

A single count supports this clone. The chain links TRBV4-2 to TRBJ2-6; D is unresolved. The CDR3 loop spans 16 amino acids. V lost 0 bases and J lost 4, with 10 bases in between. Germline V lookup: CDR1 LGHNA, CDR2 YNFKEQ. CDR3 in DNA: TGTGCCAGCAGCCAAGATTGGAGAAGGGGGGCCAACGTCCTGACTTTC. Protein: CASSQDWRRGANVLTF.

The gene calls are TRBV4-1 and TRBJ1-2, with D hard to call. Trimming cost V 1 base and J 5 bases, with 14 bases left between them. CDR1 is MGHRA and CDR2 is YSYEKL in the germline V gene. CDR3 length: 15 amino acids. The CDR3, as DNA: TGCGCCAGCAGCCAAGGCGGGGTTCGGGGTTATGGCTACACCTTC. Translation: CASSQGGVRGYGYTF.

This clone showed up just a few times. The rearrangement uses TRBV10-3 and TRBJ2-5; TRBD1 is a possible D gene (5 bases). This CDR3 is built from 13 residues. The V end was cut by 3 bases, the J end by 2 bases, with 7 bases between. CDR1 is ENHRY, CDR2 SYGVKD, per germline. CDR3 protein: CAISEQEQETQYF. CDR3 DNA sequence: TGTGCCATCAGTGAACAGGAACAAGAGACCCAGTACTTC.

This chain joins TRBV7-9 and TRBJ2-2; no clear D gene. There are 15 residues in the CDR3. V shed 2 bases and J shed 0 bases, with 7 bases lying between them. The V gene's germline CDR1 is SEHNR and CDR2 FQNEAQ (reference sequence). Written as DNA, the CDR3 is TGTGCCAGCAGCTTACTCCCCACGAACACCGGGGAGCTGTTTTTT. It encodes CASSLLPTNTGELFF.

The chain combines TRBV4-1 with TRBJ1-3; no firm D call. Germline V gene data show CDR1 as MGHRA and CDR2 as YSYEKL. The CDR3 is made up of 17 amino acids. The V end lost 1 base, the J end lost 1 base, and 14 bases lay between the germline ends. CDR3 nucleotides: TGCGCCAGCAGCCAAGGTAGTGGCCCTCTATCTGGAAACACCATATATTTT. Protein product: CASSQGSGPLSGNTIYF.

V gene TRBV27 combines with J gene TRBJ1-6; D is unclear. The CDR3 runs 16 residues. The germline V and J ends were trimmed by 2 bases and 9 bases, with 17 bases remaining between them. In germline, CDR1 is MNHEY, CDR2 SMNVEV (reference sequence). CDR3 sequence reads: CASSLVSGVKRSPLHF. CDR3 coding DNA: TGTGCCAGCAGTTTAGTGTCCGGGGTTAAGCGTTCACCCCTCCACTTT.

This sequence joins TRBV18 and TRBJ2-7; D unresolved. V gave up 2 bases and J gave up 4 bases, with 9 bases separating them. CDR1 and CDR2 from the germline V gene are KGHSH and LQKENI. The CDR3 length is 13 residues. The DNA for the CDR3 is TGTGCCAGCTCACCAAGCGACGGTTACGAGCAGTACTTC. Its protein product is CASSPSDGYEQYF. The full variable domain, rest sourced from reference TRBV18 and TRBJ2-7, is NAGVMQNPRHLVRRRGQEARLRCSPMKGHSHVYWYRQLPEEGLKFMVYLQKENIIDESGMPKERFSAEFPKEGPSILRIQQVVRGDSAAYFCASSPSDGYEQYFGPGTRLTVT.

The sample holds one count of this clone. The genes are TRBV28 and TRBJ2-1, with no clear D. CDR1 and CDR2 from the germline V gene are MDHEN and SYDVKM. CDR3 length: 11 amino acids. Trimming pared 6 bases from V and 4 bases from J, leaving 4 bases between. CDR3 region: CASSGYNEQFF. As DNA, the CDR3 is TGTGCCAGCAGCGGTTACAATGAGCAGTTCTTC.

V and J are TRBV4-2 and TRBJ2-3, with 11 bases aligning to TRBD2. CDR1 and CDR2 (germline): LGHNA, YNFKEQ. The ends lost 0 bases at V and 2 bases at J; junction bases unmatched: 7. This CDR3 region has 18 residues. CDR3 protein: CASSQDTSGSTPTDTQYF. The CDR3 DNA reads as TGTGCCAGCAGCCAAGATACTAGCGGGAGTACCCCCACAGATACGCAGTATTTT.

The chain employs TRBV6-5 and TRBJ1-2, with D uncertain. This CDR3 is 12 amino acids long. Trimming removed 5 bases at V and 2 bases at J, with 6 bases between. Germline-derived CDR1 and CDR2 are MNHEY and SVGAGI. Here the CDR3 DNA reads TGTGCCAGCAGTGAACGGAACTATGGCTACACCTTC. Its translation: CASSERNYGYTF.

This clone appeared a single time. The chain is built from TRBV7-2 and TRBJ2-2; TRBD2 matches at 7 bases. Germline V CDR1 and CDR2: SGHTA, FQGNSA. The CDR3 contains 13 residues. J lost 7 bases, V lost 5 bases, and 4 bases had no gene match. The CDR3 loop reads CASSGTINGELFF. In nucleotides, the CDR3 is TGTGCCAGCAGCGGGACTATTAACGGGGAGCTGTTTTTT.

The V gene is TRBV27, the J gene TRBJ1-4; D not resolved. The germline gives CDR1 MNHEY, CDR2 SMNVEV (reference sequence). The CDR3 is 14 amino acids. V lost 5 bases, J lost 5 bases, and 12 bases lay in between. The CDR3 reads CASSPGDRNEKLFF. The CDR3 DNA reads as TGTGCCAGCAGTCCCGGCGATCGGAATGAAAAACTGTTTTTT.

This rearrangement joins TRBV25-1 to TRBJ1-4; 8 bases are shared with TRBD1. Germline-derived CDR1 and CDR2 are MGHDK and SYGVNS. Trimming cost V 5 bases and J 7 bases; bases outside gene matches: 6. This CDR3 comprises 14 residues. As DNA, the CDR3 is TGTGCCAGCAGTCCCGGCACAGGGGGTGAAAAACTGTTTTTT. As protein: CASSPGTGGEKLFF.